A single sample gave rise to the 6 T cell receptor beta chains below, sequenced in a study of shared clonotypes between healthy human individuals. Terminally differentiated effector memory CD45RA+ cells were left out of the naive CD8 fraction, which was CD45RO-negative and positively selected for CCR7. Generated by immunoSEQ multiplex PCR, the TCRdb table keeps only in-frame clones and is missing some. The sample includes about 1.9 million clones, 80% to 95% of them seen just once. Sequencing input: naive CD8+ T cells from PBMCs. Receptor source: a man between 18 and 29 years old in good health. Some clones in this sample may be carry-over from other donors' samples.

V is TRBV10-3 and J is TRBJ1-1; the D gene is possibly TRBD1 (6 bases). The CDR3 has 13 residues. The germline V gene encodes CDR1 ENHRY and CDR2 SYGVKD. Trimming stripped 9 bases from V and 4 bases from J, with 15 bases between. The CDR3 sequence: CAIIQGLGTEAFF. The CDR3 coding sequence is TGTGCCATAATCCAGGGGTTAGGCACTGAAGCTTTCTTT.

This chain joins TRBV28 and TRBJ2-3; D unresolved. The germline CDR1 and CDR2 sequences are MDHEN and SYDVKM. Trimming left V 4 bases short and J 3 bases short, with 14 bases between. This CDR3 is 15 amino acids long. CDR3 in amino acids: CASSYHLRGTDTQYF. The CDR3 coding sequence is TGTGCCAGCAGTTACCACCTGCGAGGAACAGATACGCAGTATTTT.

The rearrangement links TRBV6-5 to TRBJ2-7; D unclear. Germline V gene data show CDR1 as MNHEY and CDR2 as SVGAGI. The germline V and J ends were trimmed by 0 bases and 3 bases, with 6 bases remaining between them. CDR3 length: 13 residues. The CDR3 coding sequence is TGTGCCAGCAGTTACTCAGGGCACTACGAGCAGTACTTC. Protein: CASSYSGHYEQYF.

J is TRBJ2-7 and V is TRBV11-2; a weak D match, TRBD2 (5 bases). The CDR3 extends over 12 amino acids. Per germline, CDR1 SGHAT and CDR2 FQNNGV. V lost 9 bases and J lost 7, with 16 bases in between. CDR3 in amino acids: CASEGRRGEQYF. The CDR3 nucleotides read TGTGCCAGTGAAGGGCGCCGAGGGGAGCAGTACTTC.

The V gene is TRBV19, the J gene TRBJ2-7, with D maybe TRBD1 (6 bases). Germline CDR1 reads LNHDA; CDR2 reads SQIVND (reference sequence). V was cut by 1 base and J by 1 base, with 11 bases left in between. CDR3 length equals 15 residues. CDR3 sequence (DNA): TGTGCCAGTAGTATAGGAACAGGGAAGTCCTACGAGCAGTACTTC. This encodes CASSIGTGKSYEQYF.

The table lists this clone with a count of one. The chain uses TRBV19 and TRBJ1-1; D remains ambiguous. This CDR3 comprises 16 residues. In germline, CDR1 is LNHDA, CDR2 SQIVND (reference sequence). Trimming stripped 6 bases from V and 6 bases from J, with 23 bases between. The CDR3 bases are TGTGCCAGTAGCGGTGGGCCCCGCCGGGTGGAGTCTGAAGCTTTCTTT. The encoded protein is CASSGGPRRVESEAFF.